This T cell receptor (beta chain) emerged from a study of control samples from healthy donors and cancer patients. Profiling relied on immunoSEQ multiplex PCR, and the TCRdb table lists in-frame clones only, not all of them. The table lists about 51,000 clones, about 80% of them singletons. Per the germline V gene, CDR1 is SEHNR and CDR2 is FQNEAQ (reference sequence). V was clipped by 2 bases and J by 4 bases, with 6 bases between them. This CDR3 spans 12 amino acids. Remarks on this clone: The same CDR3 also results from other DNA sequences found in this sample.

Material: blood. The genes are TRBV7-9 and TRBJ2-7; D gene ambiguous. The TCR comes from an older man in good health. As DNA, the CDR3 is TGTGCCAGCAGCTTATTCACGTACGAGCAGTACTTC. It specifies CASSLFTYEQYF.